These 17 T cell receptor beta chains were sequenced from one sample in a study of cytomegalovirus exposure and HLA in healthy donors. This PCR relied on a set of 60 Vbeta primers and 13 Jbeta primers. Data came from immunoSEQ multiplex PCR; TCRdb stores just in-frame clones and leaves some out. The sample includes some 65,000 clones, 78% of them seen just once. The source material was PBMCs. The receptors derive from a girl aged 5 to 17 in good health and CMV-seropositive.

CDR3 sequence reads: CAWAGGSYNEQFF. In DNA form, the CDR3 reads TGTGCCTGGGCGGGGGGGTCCTACAATGAGCAGTTCTTC. The rearrangement links TRBV30 to TRBJ2-1, with TRBD2 identical over 9 bases. The trim removed 5 bases at V and 1 base at J, leaving 0 bases unmatched. The CDR3 runs to 13 residues. The germline gives CDR1 GTSNPN, CDR2 SVGIG (reference sequence).

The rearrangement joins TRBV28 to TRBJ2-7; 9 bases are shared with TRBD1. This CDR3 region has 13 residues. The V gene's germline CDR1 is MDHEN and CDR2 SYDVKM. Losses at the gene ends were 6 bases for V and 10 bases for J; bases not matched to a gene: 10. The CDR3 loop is CASSPSDRGKQYF. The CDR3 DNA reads TGTGCCAGCAGCCCCTCCGACAGGGGGAAACAGTACTTC.

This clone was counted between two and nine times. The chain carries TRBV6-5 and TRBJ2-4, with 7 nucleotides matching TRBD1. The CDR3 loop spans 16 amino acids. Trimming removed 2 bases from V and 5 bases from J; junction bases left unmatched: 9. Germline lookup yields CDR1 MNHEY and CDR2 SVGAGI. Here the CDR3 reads CASSYAQGGRQNIQYF. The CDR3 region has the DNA TGTGCCAGCAGTTACGCACAAGGGGGCCGGCAAAACATTCAGTACTTC.

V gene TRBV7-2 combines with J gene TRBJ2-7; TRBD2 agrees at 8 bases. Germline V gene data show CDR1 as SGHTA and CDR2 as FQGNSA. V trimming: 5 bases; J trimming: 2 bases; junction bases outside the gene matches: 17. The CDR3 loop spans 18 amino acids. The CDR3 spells CASSRTPGLAERAYEQYF. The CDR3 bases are TGTGCCAGCAGCCGAACCCCTGGACTAGCCGAACGGGCCTACGAGCAGTACTTC.

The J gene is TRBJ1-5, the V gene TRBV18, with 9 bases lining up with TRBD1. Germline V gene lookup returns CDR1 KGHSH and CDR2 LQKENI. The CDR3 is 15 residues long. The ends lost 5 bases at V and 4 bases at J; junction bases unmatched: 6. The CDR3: CASSWGQGGNQPQHF. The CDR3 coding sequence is TGTGCCAGCTCATGGGGACAGGGAGGGAATCAGCCCCAGCATTTT.

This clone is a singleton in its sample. The CDR3 reads CASSIDRGQPQHF. Written as DNA, the CDR3 is TGTGCCAGTAGTATCGACCGAGGGCAGCCCCAGCATTTT. The V call is TRBV19, the J call TRBJ1-5; D ambiguous. CDR3 length equals 13 residues. The ends were cut back, 3 bases at V and 7 bases at J, with 10 bases in the middle. CDR1 LNHDA and CDR2 SQIVND come from the germline V gene (reference sequence).

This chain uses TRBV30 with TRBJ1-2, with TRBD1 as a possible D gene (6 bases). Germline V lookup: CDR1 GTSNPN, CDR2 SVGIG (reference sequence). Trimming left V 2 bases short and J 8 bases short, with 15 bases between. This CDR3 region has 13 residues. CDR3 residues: CAWSIRRGGGYTF. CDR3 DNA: TGTGCCTGGAGTATAAGGAGGGGGGGAGGCTACACCTTC.

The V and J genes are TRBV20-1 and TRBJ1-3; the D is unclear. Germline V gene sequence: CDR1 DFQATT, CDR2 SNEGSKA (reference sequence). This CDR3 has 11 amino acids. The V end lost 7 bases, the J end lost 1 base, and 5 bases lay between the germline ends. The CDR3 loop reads CSVPSGNTIYF. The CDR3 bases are TGCAGTGTTCCGTCTGGAAACACCATATATTTT.

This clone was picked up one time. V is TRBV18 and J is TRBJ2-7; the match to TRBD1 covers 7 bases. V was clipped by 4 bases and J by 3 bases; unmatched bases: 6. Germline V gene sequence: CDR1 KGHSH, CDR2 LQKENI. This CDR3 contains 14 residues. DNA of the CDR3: TGTGCCAGCTCACAGGACAGGCACGACTACGAGCAGTACTTC. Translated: CASSQDRHDYEQYF.

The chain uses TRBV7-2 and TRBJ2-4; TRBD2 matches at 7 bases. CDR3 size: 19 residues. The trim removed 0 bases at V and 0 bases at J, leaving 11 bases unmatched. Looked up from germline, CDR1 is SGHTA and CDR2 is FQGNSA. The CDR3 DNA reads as TGTGCCAGCAGCTTAGCCGCACCGGCTAGCGGCCTAGCCAAAAACATTCAGTACTTC. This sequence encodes CASSLAAPASGLAKNIQYF.

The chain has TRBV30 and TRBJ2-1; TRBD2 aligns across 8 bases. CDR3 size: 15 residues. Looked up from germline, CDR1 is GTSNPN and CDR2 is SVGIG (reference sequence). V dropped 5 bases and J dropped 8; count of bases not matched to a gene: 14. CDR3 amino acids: CAWGSSGRPGHEQFF. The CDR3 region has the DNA TGTGCCTGGGGCTCGAGCGGGAGACCGGGGCATGAGCAGTTCTTC.

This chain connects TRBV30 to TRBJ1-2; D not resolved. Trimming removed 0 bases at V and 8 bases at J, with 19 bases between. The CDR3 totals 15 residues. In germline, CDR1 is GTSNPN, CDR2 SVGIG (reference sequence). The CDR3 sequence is CAWSVLVGVQDGYTF. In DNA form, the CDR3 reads TGTGCCTGGAGTGTACTCGTCGGGGTTCAGGACGGCTACACCTTC. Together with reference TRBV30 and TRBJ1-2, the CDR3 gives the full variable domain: SQTIHQWPATLVQPVGSPLSLECTVEGTSNPNLYWYRQAAGRGLQLLFYSVGIGQISSEVPQNLSASRPQDRQFILSSKKLLLSDSGFYLCAWSVLVGVQDGYTFGSGTRLTVV.

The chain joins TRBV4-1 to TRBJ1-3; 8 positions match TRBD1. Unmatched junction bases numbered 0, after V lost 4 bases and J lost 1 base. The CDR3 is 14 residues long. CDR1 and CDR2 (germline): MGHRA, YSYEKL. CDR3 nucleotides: TGCGCCAGCAGCCGGACAGGGTCTGGAAACACCATATATTTT. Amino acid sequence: CASSRTGSGNTIYF.

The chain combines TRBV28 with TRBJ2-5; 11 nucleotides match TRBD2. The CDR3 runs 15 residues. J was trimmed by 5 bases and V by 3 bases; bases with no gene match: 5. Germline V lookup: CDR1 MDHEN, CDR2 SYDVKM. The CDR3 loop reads CASSLGPSGRETQYF. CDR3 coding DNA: TGTGCCAGCAGTTTGGGGCCTAGCGGGAGGGAGACCCAGTACTTC.

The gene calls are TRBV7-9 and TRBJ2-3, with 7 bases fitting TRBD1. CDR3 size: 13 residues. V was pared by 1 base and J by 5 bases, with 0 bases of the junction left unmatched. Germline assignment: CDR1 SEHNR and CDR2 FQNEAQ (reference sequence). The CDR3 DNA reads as TGTGCCAGCAGCTTAGACAGGGGAGATACGCAGTATTTT. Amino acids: CASSLDRGDTQYF.

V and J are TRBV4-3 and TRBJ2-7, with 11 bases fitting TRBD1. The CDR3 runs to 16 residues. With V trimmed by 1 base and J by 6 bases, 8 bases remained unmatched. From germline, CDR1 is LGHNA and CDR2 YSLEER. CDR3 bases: TGCGCCAGCAGCCAAGTGGCGGACAGGGGGCTTAGCGAGCAGTACTTC. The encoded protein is CASSQVADRGLSEQYF.

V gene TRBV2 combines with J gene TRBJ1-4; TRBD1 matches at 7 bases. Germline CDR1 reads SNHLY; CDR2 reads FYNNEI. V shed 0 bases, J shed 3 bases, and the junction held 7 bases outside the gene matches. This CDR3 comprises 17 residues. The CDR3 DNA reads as TGTGCCAGCAGTGAAGCGCTTCGGGGGACAGCTAATGAAAAACTGTTTTTT. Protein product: CASSEALRGTANEKLFF.